This T cell receptor (beta chain) derives from a study of shared clonotypes between healthy human individuals. Study as a whole: Samples came from a couple of female and a few male donors aged 18 to 49.

The CDR3 contains 15 residues. Trimming shortened V by 0 bases and J by 5 bases, and 12 bases separated the two germline ends. Looked up from germline, CDR1 is MGHRA and CDR2 is YSYEKL. Original methodology: Filtering of immunoSEQ junctional sequences could not match full-length read filtering. The method was immunoSEQ multiplex PCR; TCRdb's version includes in-frame clones alone and lacks a portion of them. That table furnishes V, J and clone size, whereas the DNA furnished D and trimming. The sample carries millions of clones, approximately 94% recorded once. In the naive CD8 group, cells lacked CD45RO and were positively selected for CCR7, so terminally differentiated effector memory CD45RA+ cells were left out.

The receptor's source is a young man in good health. Sequenced input: naive CD8+ T cells sorted from blood. V gene TRBV4-1 combines with J gene TRBJ2-3; TRBD1 might be the D (7 bases). CDR3 in DNA: TGCGCCAGCAGCCAAGATCAGGGGGGAGGAGATACGCAGTATTTT. Its translation is CASSQDQGGGDTQYF.